Presented here are 18 T cell receptor beta chains from one specimen sequenced in a study of cytomegalovirus exposure and HLA in healthy donors. Amplification used 60 Vbeta primers and 13 Jbeta primers. Libraries were prepared by immunoSEQ multiplex PCR; TCRdb keeps only in-frame clonotypes and omits some of them. The sample has just over 150,000 clones, approximately 79% seen once. The source material was PBMCs. The receptors stem from a woman aged 45-60 years in good health and CMV-seropositive.

This clone was observed a single time. CDR3: CASSLLAGTGELFF. CDR3 nucleotide sequence: TGCGCCAGCAGCTTACTAGCGGGCACCGGGGAGCTGTTTTTT. This chain links TRBV5-1 with TRBJ2-2; 9 positions agree with TRBD2. The CDR3 loop spans 14 amino acids. The junction had 0 bases not matched to a gene; V was cut back by 2 bases and J by 4 bases. Germline V lookup: CDR1 SGHRS, CDR2 YFSETQ.

The sample holds a few counts of this clone. The V gene is TRBV4-2, the J gene TRBJ1-1; TRBD1 might be the D (5 bases). CDR3 length: 13 residues. Germline V lookup: CDR1 LGHNA, CDR2 YNFKEQ. The V and J ends lost 6 bases and 1 base respectively, with 9 bases between them. CDR3 residues: CASRVGQNTEAFF. The CDR3 DNA follows: TGTGCCAGCAGGGTAGGACAGAACACTGAAGCTTTCTTT.

This chain uses TRBV29-1 with TRBJ2-1; TRBD2 matches at 7 bases. CDR3 length equals 13 residues. Germline-derived CDR1 and CDR2 are SQVTM and ANQGSEA. Losses at the gene ends were 4 bases for V and 7 bases for J; bases not matched to a gene: 7. Here the CDR3 DNA reads TGCAGCGTTGTGAGGGAGGGGTCGAATGAGCAGTTCTTC. This gives the protein CSVVREGSNEQFF.

This chain connects TRBV7-2 to TRBJ1-6, with D maybe TRBD1 (6 bases). Germline V gene lookup returns CDR1 SGHTA and CDR2 FQGNSA. Deletions cut 3 bases from V and 9 bases from J, with 21 bases between. This CDR3 spans 17 amino acids. The CDR3 bases are TGTGCCAGCAGCTTCCATGACAGGTCGGGCAGTGGTTCACCCCTCCACTTT. Its translation is CASSFHDRSGSGSPLHF.

The chain combines TRBV14 with TRBJ1-2; perhaps TRBD1 as D (5 bases). Trimming took off 2 bases at V and 4 bases at J, with 8 bases between the two ends. Germline assignment: CDR1 SGHDN and CDR2 FVKESK. The CDR3 runs to 13 residues. The CDR3 region is CASSQTGFYGYTF. CDR3 DNA: TGTGCCAGCAGCCAAACAGGATTCTATGGCTACACCTTC.

CDR3 sequence: CASSPMPPGNGSPLHF. CDR3 sequence (DNA): TGCGCCAGCAGCCCCATGCCTCCCGGGAATGGTTCACCCCTCCACTTT. V gene TRBV5-1 combines with J gene TRBJ1-6; D ambiguous. Germline CDR1 reads SGHRS; CDR2 reads YFSETQ. The V gene lost 4 bases and the J gene lost 9 bases, with 20 bases spanning the gap. There are 16 residues in the CDR3. Looking up the rest from reference TRBV5-1 and TRBJ1-6 gives the full variable domain: KAGVTQTPRYLIKTRGQQVTLSCSPISGHRSVSWYQQTPGQGLQFLFEYFSETQRNKGNFPGRFSGRQFSNSRSEMNVSTLELGDSALYLCASSPMPPGNGSPLHFGNGTRLTVT.

V and J are TRBV2 and TRBJ2-7; D perhaps matches TRBD1 (6 bases). The CDR3 extends over 14 amino acids. The germline CDR1 and CDR2 sequences are SNHLY and FYNNEI. V lost 3 bases, J lost 6 bases, and 15 bases lay in between. The CDR3 here is CASSEDSTRGEQYF. The CDR3 bases are TGTGCCAGCAGTGAGGACTCAACCAGGGGCGAGCAGTACTTC.

The V gene is TRBV15, the J gene TRBJ2-5; TRBD1 matches at 9 bases. The CDR3 has 17 residues. The germline V gene has CDR1 LNHNV and CDR2 YYDKDF (reference sequence). V lost 0 bases and J lost 1; bases outside the gene matches: 6. CDR3 in amino acids: CATSRDRQGVSQETQYF. Here the CDR3 DNA reads TGTGCCACCAGCAGAGATCGACAGGGGGTCTCCCAAGAGACCCAGTACTTC.

V usage is TRBV30 and J usage is TRBJ2-3; 7 bases agree with TRBD2. Losses at the gene ends were 5 bases for V and 2 bases for J; bases not matched to a gene: 10. Germline CDR1 GTSNPN, CDR2 SVGIG (reference sequence). The CDR3 is 15 residues long. CDR3: CAWRPASGFTDTQYF. In DNA form, the CDR3 reads TGTGCCTGGCGTCCGGCTAGCGGTTTCACAGATACGCAGTATTTT.

The J gene is TRBJ2-3, the V gene TRBV27, with D tentatively TRBD2 (6 bases). The CDR3 consists of 14 residues. The germline CDR1 and CDR2 sequences are MNHEY and SMNVEV (reference sequence). V lost 2 bases and J lost 8, with 14 bases in between. DNA of the CDR3: TGTGCCAGCAGTTTAGCGGGGACCACGGGTACGCAGTATTTT. Protein sequence: CASSLAGTTGTQYF.

This sequence joins TRBV5-4 and TRBJ2-1; TRBD2 is a possible D gene (5 bases). The CDR3 has 11 amino acids. Germline V lookup: CDR1 SGHNT, CDR2 YYREEE (reference sequence). Trimming took 2 bases from V and 10 from J, leaving 7 bases between them. In DNA, the CDR3 is TGTGCCAGCAGCTTAAGGGAGGAGCAGTTCTTC. This sequence encodes CASSLREEQFF.

V is TRBV27 and J is TRBJ2-7, with 8 bases fitting TRBD1. V lost 3 bases, J lost 6 bases, and 7 bases stayed unmatched. The CDR3 totals 14 residues. The germline gives CDR1 MNHEY, CDR2 SMNVEV (reference sequence). Here the CDR3 reads CASSFGQGTVEQYF. CDR3 coding DNA: TGTGCCAGCAGTTTTGGACAGGGAACAGTCGAGCAGTACTTC.

The chain has TRBV5-4 and TRBJ2-7; TRBD1 matches 9 bases. Looked up from germline, CDR1 is SGHNT and CDR2 is YYREEE (reference sequence). The CDR3 has 13 amino acids. The junction had 4 bases not matched to a gene; V was cut back by 3 bases and J by 6 bases. CDR3 region: CASSSGTGTEQYF. CDR3 in DNA: TGTGCCAGCAGCTCGGGGACAGGGACCGAGCAGTACTTC. Full variable domain (rest looked up from reference TRBV5-4 and TRBJ2-7): ETGVTQSPTHLIKTRGQQVTLRCSSQSGHNTVSWYQQALGQGPQFIFQYYREEENGRGNFPPRFSGLQFPNYSSELNVNALELDDSALYLCASSSGTGTEQYFGPGTRLTVT.

The chain has TRBV4-3 and TRBJ2-2; 10 bases align to TRBD1. V gave up 6 bases and J gave up 6 bases; unmatched junction bases: 7. This CDR3 region has 15 residues. Germline CDR1 and CDR2: LGHNA and YSLEER. CDR3 in DNA: TGCGCCAGCAGGCCCACCGGGACAGGGGCCGGGGAGCTGTTTTTT. Residues: CASRPTGTGAGELFF.

V gene TRBV5-1 combines with J gene TRBJ2-1; 16 positions agree with TRBD2. J lost 4 bases, V lost 4 bases, and 8 bases had no gene match. Germline CDR1 reads SGHRS; CDR2 reads YFSETQ. The CDR3 is 18 amino acids. The CDR3 loop reads CASSGRGTSGGGYNEQFF. The CDR3 nucleotides are TGCGCCAGCAGCGGCCGGGGGACTAGCGGGGGGGGGTACAATGAGCAGTTCTTC.

The chain has TRBV28 and TRBJ2-7; possibly TRBD2 for D (6 bases). Trimming shortened V by 3 bases and J by 2 bases, and 14 bases separated the two germline ends. The CDR3 is 15 amino acids. Germline V gene sequence: CDR1 MDHEN, CDR2 SYDVKM. The CDR3 bases are TGTGCCAGCAGTTTTGGGGGGTCGTCCCCCTACGAGCAGTACTTC. This sequence encodes CASSFGGSSPYEQYF.

The chain has TRBV7-2 and TRBJ2-3, with D unresolved. Germline V gene lookup returns CDR1 SGHTA and CDR2 FQGNSA. V lost 1 base and J 1 base, leaving 9 bases between the germline ends. This CDR3 contains 15 residues. In DNA form, the CDR3 reads TGTGCCAGCAGCTTAGGACGAGGCGGCACAGATACGCAGTATTTT. Its protein is CASSLGRGGTDTQYF.

This chain joins TRBV7-9 and TRBJ2-6; 9 bases map to TRBD1. Unmatched junction bases numbered 14, after V lost 4 bases and J lost 4 bases. CDR1 and CDR2 from the germline V gene are SEHNR and FQNEAQ (reference sequence). The CDR3 totals 19 residues. CDR3 nucleotides: TGTGCCAGCAGCTCAGCTCTTAGGGACAGGGATCCCGGGGCCAACGTCCTGACTTTC. Its translation: CASSSALRDRDPGANVLTF. Filled out from reference TRBV7-9 and TRBJ2-6, the complete variable domain reads DTGVSQNPRHKITKRGQNVTFRCDPISEHNRLYWYRQTLGQGPEFLTYFQNEAQLEKSRLLSDRFSAERPKGSFSTLEIQRTEQGDSAMYLCASSSALRDRDPGANVLTFGAGSRLTVL.